This is a list of T cell receptor beta chains from one sample in a study of OX40 agonist ivuxolimab in advanced cancers. TCRdb's table, derived via immunoSEQ multiplex PCR, lists solely in-frame clones and lacks some. Among tens of thousands of clones listed, approximately 90% were seen once. This sample comprised CD4+ or CD8+ T cells sorted from blood, obtained in a trial of the OX40 agonist ivuxolimab. Receptor source: an adult with an advanced solid tumor such as melanoma, head and neck, liver or kidney cancer. CDR3s include the opening cysteine and the closing phenylalanine or tryptophan. The order of the fields is D gene, clone size, J gene, V gene, CDR3 protein, CDR3 DNA. D genes are given only for firm matches. Some rows have no size entry. The others give once, few or many, or a class for an expanded clone.

D: .
size: .
J: TRBJ1-2
V: TRBV27
CDR3: CASSSLWGDYGYTF
DNA: TGTGCCAGCAGTTCCCTCTGGGGGGACTATGGCTACACCTTC

D: .
size: .
J: TRBJ1-2
V: TRBV28
CDR3: CASSPPFGGRGYTF
DNA: TGTGCCAGCAGTCCTCCCTTCGGGGGGAGGGGCTACACCTTC

D: TRBD2
size: .
J: TRBJ2-2
V: TRBV4-1
CDR3: CASSHQVWTSGNTGELFF
DNA: TGCGCCAGCAGCCACCAGGTCTGGACTAGCGGAAACACCGGGGAGCTGTTTTTT

D: TRBD2
size: .
J: TRBJ2-5
V: TRBV9
CDR3: CASSSRSAGGEETQYF
DNA: TGTGCCAGCAGCTCCCGCTCGGCGGGAGGAGAAGAGACCCAGTACTTC

D: .
size: .
J: TRBJ2-5
V: TRBV11-2
CDR3: CASSPRGGSGYQETQYF
DNA: TGTGCCAGCAGCCCTAGGGGCGGTAGCGGTTATCAAGAGACCCAGTACTTC

D: .
size: .
J: TRBJ2-7
V: TRBV27
CDR3: CASSLSPSREQYF
DNA: TGTGCCAGCAGTTTATCGCCCTCGCGGGAGCAGTACTTC

D: .
size: .
J: TRBJ1-1
V: TRBV7-6
CDR3: CASSLDGMNTEAFF
DNA: TGTGCCAGCAGCTTAGACGGAATGAACACTGAAGCTTTCTTT

D: .
size: few
J: TRBJ2-1
V: TRBV7-9
CDR3: CASSLGSSEQFF
DNA: TGTGCCAGCAGCTTAGGCAGTAGTGAGCAGTTCTTC

D: TRBD2
size: .
J: TRBJ2-2
V: TRBV28
CDR3: CASSQLLERDFTGELFF
DNA: TGTGCCAGCAGCCAACTCTTGGAGCGGGACTTCACCGGGGAGCTGTTTTTT

D: TRBD2
size: .
J: TRBJ2-2
V: TRBV7-9
CDR3: CASSVVAGNTGELFF
DNA: TGTGCCAGCAGCGTAGTAGCGGGGAACACCGGGGAGCTGTTTTTT

D: TRBD1
size: .
J: TRBJ2-3
V: TRBV12-5
CDR3: CASGSTGYRNTQYF
DNA: TGTGCTAGTGGTTCGACAGGGTACCGCAATACGCAGTATTTT

D: .
size: .
J: TRBJ2-3
V: TRBV7-9
CDR3: CASIPVGRDLEDTDTQYF
DNA: TGTGCCAGCATCCCAGTTGGCCGGGACTTAGAAGACACAGATACGCAGTATTTT

D: .
size: .
J: TRBJ2-7
V: TRBV7-2
CDR3: CASSLGTAGEQYF
DNA: TGTGCCAGCAGCTTAGGTACGGCGGGCGAGCAGTACTTC

D: .
size: .
J: TRBJ1-4
V: TRBV7-9
CDR3: CASSAGRGYLANEKLFF
DNA: TGTGCCAGCAGCGCTGGCCGGGGGTACCTTGCTAATGAAAAACTGTTTTTT

D: .
size: .
J: TRBJ2-7
V: TRBV29-1
CDR3: CSVDLADSYEQYF
DNA: TGCAGCGTTGACTTAGCGGACTCCTACGAGCAGTACTTC

D: .
size: .
J: TRBJ1-1
V: TRBV7-6
CDR3: CASSLGAGPMNTEAFF
DNA: TGTGCCAGCAGCTTAGGCGCAGGGCCCATGAACACTGAAGCTTTCTTT

D: .
size: once
J: TRBJ2-7
V: TRBV6-6
CDR3: CASSQRDRVSIYEQYF
DNA: TGTGCCAGCAGCCAACGGGACCGGGTCTCCATCTACGAGCAGTACTTC

D: .
size: .
J: TRBJ2-3
V: TRBV28
CDR3: CASSFAESTDTQYF
DNA: TGTGCCAGCAGTTTTGCGGAAAGCACAGATACGCAGTATTTT

D: .
size: .
J: TRBJ2-3
V: TRBV6-5
CDR3: CASSYAERPDTQYF
DNA: TGTGCCAGCAGTTACGCGGAGCGCCCCGATACGCAGTATTTT

D: .
size: .
J: TRBJ2-3
V: TRBV29-1
CDR3: CSVDGQGSTDTQYF
DNA: TGCAGCGTTGATGGTCAGGGGAGTACAGATACGCAGTATTTT

D: TRBD1
size: .
J: TRBJ2-2
V: TRBV4-1
CDR3: CASSQVLGRGPAGELFF
DNA: TGCGCCAGCAGCCAAGTTTTGGGCAGGGGGCCGGCCGGGGAGCTGTTTTTT

D: .
size: .
J: TRBJ1-5
V: TRBV5-6
CDR3: CASSTQVGRIRPQHF
DNA: TGTGCCAGCAGCACGCAAGTTGGGCGTATTCGGCCCCAGCATTTT

D: TRBD2
size: .
J: TRBJ2-2
V: TRBV7-2
CDR3: CASSLEAGENTGELFF
DNA: TGTGCCAGCAGCTTAGAAGCGGGGGAAAACACCGGGGAGCTGTTTTTT

D: TRBD1
size: medium-sized
J: TRBJ2-2
V: TRBV6-4
CDR3: CASSDSGGDTGELFF
DNA: TGTGCCAGCAGTGACTCAGGGGGCGACACCGGGGAGCTGTTTTTT

D: TRBD1
size: .
J: TRBJ1-4
V: TRBV27
CDR3: CASRPGTGGRTNEKLFF
DNA: TGTGCCAGCAGACCCGGGACAGGGGGGAGAACTAATGAAAAACTGTTTTTT

D: .
size: .
J: TRBJ1-2
V: TRBV9
CDR3: CASSSGGGNYGYTF
DNA: TGTGCCAGCAGCTCCGGGGGCGGAAACTATGGCTACACCTTC

D: TRBD1
size: .
J: TRBJ2-7
V: TRBV6-6
CDR3: CASRESTGQGYEQYF
DNA: TGTGCCAGCAGGGAATCTACGGGACAGGGGTACGAGCAGTACTTC

D: .
size: .
J: TRBJ2-5
V: TRBV14
CDR3: CASSQDRQPQETQYF
DNA: TGTGCCAGCAGCCAAGATCGTCAACCCCAAGAGACCCAGTACTTC

D: TRBD1
size: .
J: TRBJ2-7
V: TRBV15
CDR3: CATSSPGQGIDEQYF
DNA: TGTGCCACCAGCAGCCCGGGACAGGGGATTGACGAGCAGTACTTC